This T cell receptor (beta chain) was obtained from a study of monozygotic twins with inflammatory bowel disease. Points from the study as a whole: IBD patients shared fewer clonotypes with other individuals than healthy twins, especially patients with disease activity signs. It was not supported that a single strong signal or clonotype was associated with IBD. Distinct T cell subtypes could not be told apart.

The template-switching step introduced UMIs that carried a 6-nucleotide sample barcode. TCRdb re-called the 5' RACE reads and gives one entry per CDR3 protein, without DNA. This sample's table has 330,000 or so distinct CDR3 sequences. Germline loops: CDR1 MNHEY, CDR2 SVGAGI. This CDR3 contains 13 residues. Notes on this clonotype: Its target is not known.

The sequence was collected from a human donor with ulcerative colitis or Crohn's disease, or a healthy co-twin of an affected twin (not recorded which). V usage is TRBV6-5 and J usage is TRBJ2-7; TCRdb names TRBD1, which stays unverified in the absence of DNA. The sample was blood. CDR3 protein: CASTRGGSHEQYF.